The sample holds many counts of the clone carrying this T cell receptor beta chain. Its target is not known. The read stops 3 residues short of the end of the CDR3; the missing end is completed from the germline J gene. The data were produced by immunoSEQ multiplex PCR, yet TCRdb's version contains in-frame clones alone and is incomplete. The repertoire yields approximately 46,000 clones, none seen only once; the top ten contain approximately 5.9%. The source of the sample is a study of T cell clonality in common variable immunodeficiency. General study points: CVID subjects showed higher TCRbeta clonality than healthy controls. Compared with controls, CVID subjects had fewer shared TCRbeta clones.

The V gene's germline CDR1 is LNHDA and CDR2 SQIVND (reference sequence). Trimming cost V 3 bases and J 3 bases, with 15 bases left between them. The CDR3 totals 15 residues. Sequenced input: peripheral blood mononuclear cells. The rearrangement joins TRBV19 to TRBJ2-7, with D perhaps matching TRBD1 (6 bases). The sequence came from a person aged 18 to 75 in good health. The CDR3 bases that were read are TGTGCCAGTAGTATCTCCGGACAGAGCGACTACGAG. The encoded protein is CASSISGQSDYE. The full-length CDR3 reads as CASSISGQSDYEQYF.